Sequencing of this T cell receptor (beta chain) was carried out in a study of shared clonotypes between healthy human individuals. The study's findings and limits: Naive subsets generally had larger estimated richness than memory subsets. Generation of non-shared clonotypes was less probable than generation of clonotypes shared by all four donors.

In its sample, this clone was seen once. What it binds is unknown. Trimming removed 2 bases from V and 0 bases from J, with 10 bases in between. The CDR3 runs 15 residues. The germline V gene encodes CDR1 MNHEY and CDR2 SMNVEV (reference sequence). Sequencing used immunoSEQ multiplex PCR; TCRdb keeps in-frame clones, though not all of them. The table shows roughly 700,000 clones, with about 90% occurring only once. J is TRBJ1-2 and V is TRBV27; D is ambiguous. The clonotype was recovered from a man younger than 35 in good health. Some clones in this sample may be carry-over from other donors' samples. Source material: memory CD8+ T cells from PBMCs. Documented subset: CD45RO+ cells pooled with CCR7-negative TemRA cells. The CDR3 DNA sequence: TGTGCCAGCAGTTTACTCTCCGGCCCTAACTATGGCTACACCTTC. Translated, it gives CASSLLSGPNYGYTF.